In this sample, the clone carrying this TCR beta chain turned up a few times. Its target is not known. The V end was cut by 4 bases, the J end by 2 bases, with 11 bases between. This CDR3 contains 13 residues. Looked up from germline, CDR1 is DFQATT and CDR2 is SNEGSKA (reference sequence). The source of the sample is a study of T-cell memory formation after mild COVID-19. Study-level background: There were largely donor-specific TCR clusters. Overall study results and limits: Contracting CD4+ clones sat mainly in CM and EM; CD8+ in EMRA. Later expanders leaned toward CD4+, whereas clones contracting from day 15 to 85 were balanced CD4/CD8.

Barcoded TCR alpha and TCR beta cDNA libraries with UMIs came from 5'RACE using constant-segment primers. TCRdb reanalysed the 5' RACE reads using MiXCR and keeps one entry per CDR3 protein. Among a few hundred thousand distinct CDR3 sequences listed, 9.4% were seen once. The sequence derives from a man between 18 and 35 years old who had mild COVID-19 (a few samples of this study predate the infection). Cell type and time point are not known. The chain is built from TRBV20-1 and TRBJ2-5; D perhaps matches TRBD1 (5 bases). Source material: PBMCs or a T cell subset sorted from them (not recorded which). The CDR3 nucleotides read TGCAGTGCTATACAGGATCTGCAAGAGACCCAGTACTTC. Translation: CSAIQDLQETQYF.